The sequence of this T cell receptor (beta chain) was determined in a study of T cells after yellow fever vaccination. By 5'RACE template switching, TCR cDNA was produced, with a universal primer site and UMIs added in the process. TCRdb reprocessed the 5' RACE reads with MiXCR, giving one entry per CDR3 protein. This table holds just under 600,000 distinct CDR3 sequences, about 14% found once. This sequence originates from a man aged 25-45 years who received the YFV17D yellow fever vaccine. The sequences come from PBMCs, collected on the day of the yellow fever booster vaccination.

Here the CDR3 reads CASRDRDYNEQFF. The CDR3 region has the DNA TGTGCCAGCAGGGACAGGGACTACAATGAGCAGTTCTTC. The chain couples TRBV25-1 to TRBJ2-1, with TRBD1 matching over 8 bases. The CDR3 contains 13 residues. J gave up 3 bases and V 6 bases, and 1 base lay outside the gene matches. Germline lookup yields CDR1 MGHDK and CDR2 SYGVNS.